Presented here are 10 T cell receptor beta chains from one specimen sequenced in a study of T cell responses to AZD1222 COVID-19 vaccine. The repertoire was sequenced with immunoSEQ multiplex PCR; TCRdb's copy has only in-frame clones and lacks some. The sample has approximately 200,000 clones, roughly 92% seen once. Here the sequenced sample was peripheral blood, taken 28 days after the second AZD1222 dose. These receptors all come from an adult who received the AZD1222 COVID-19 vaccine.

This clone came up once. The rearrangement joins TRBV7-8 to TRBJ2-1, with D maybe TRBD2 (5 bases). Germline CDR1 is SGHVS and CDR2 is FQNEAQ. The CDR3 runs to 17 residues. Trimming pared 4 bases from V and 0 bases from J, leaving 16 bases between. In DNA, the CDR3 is TGTGCCAGCAGCTCCGGGAACCTACTAGGCTCCTACAATGAGCAGTTCTTC. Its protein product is CASSSGNLLGSYNEQFF.

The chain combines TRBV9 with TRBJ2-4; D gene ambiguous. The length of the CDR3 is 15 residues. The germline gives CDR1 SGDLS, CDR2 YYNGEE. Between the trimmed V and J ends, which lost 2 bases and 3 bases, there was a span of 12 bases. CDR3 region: CASSVDGIDKNIQYF. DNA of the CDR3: TGTGCCAGCAGCGTGGATGGGATCGACAAAAACATTCAGTACTTC.

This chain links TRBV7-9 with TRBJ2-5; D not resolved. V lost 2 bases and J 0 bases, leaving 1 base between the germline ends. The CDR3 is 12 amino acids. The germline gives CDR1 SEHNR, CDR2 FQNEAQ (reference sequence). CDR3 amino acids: CASSLHQETQYF. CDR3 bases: TGTGCCAGCAGCTTACACCAAGAGACCCAGTACTTC.

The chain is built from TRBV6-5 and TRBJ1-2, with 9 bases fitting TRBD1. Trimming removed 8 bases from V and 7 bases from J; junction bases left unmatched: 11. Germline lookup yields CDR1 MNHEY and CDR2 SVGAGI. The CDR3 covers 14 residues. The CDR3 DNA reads TGTGCCAGCGGGGGCGGGACAGGGTCGTTTGGCTACACCTTC. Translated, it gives CASGGGTGSFGYTF.

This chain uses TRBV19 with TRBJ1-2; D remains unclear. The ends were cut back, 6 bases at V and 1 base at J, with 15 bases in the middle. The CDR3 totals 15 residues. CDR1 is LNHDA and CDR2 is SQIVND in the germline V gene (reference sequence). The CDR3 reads CASSTGVSYNYGYTF. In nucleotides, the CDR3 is TGTGCCAGTAGCACGGGAGTATCCTATAACTATGGCTACACCTTC.

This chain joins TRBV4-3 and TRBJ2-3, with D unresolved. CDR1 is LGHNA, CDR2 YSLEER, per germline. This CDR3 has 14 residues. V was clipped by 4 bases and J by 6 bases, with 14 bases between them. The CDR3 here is CASSPTGRTDTQYF. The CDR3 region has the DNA TGCGCCAGCAGCCCCACCGGTAGGACGGATACGCAGTATTTT.

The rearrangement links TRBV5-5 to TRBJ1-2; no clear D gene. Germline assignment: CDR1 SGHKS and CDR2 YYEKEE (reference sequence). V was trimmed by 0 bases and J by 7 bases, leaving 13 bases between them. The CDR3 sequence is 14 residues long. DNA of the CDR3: TGTGCCAGCAGCTTGGCCGAAACTATAGCTGGCTACACCTTC. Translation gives CASSLAETIAGYTF.

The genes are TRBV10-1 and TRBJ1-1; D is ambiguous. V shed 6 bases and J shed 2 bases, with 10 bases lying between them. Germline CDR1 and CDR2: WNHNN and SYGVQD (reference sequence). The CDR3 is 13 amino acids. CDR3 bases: TGCGCCAGCAGGGAGGACGGCAACACTGAAGCTTTCTTT. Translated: CASREDGNTEAFF.

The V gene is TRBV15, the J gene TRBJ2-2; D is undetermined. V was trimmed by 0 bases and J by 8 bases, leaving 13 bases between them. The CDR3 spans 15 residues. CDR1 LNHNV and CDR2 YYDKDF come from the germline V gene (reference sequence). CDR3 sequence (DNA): TGTGCCACCAGCAGAGATCGTGGGATTACGGGGGAGCTGTTTTTT. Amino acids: CATSRDRGITGELFF. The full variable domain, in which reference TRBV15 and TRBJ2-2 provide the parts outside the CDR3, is DAMVIQNPRYQVTQFGKPVTLSCSQTLNHNVMYWYQQKSSQAPKLLFHYYDKDFNNEADTPDNFQSRRPNTSFCFLDIRSPGLGDTAMYLCATSRDRGITGELFFGEGSRLTVL.

In DNA, the CDR3 is TGTGCCAGCACCAGGACAGCCTCCTACGAGCAGTACTTC. It yields the protein CASTRTASYEQYF. The chain links TRBV6-5 to TRBJ2-7; D perhaps matches TRBD1 (6 bases). The V gene's germline CDR1 is MNHEY and CDR2 SVGAGI. This CDR3 region has 13 residues. Trimming left V 7 bases short and J 0 bases short, with 10 bases between.